This T cell receptor (beta chain) was captured in a study of T-cell reconstitution after alpha-beta-depleted transplantation in children. CDR3 length equals 16 residues. The germline V gene has CDR1 SGHDN and CDR2 FVKESK. V gave up 1 base and J gave up 2 bases; unmatched junction bases: 4. Preparation of the TCRbeta library involved a method that used unique molecular identifiers. In TCRdb, the PCR reads were re-called with MiXCR into one record per CDR3 protein. The data hold 170,000 or so distinct CDR3 sequences, with roughly 7.5% observed a single time. This clonotype has just a few counts. The sample was PBMCs from the stem cell graft donor, taken from the stem cell graft. J is TRBJ2-7 and V is TRBV14, with 11 bases aligning to TRBD2. The clonotype originates from a human donor who donated a stem cell graft to a child with Wiskott-Aldrich syndrome. CDR3 protein: CASSQVTSGAAYEQYF. Written as DNA, the CDR3 is TGTGCCAGCAGCCAAGTGACTAGCGGGGCCGCCTACGAGCAGTACTTC. The variable domain in full, with the rest retrieved from reference TRBV14 and TRBJ2-7, is EAGVTQFPSHSVIEKGQTVTLRCDPISGHDNLYWYRRVMGKEIKFLLHFVKESKQDESGMPNNRFLAERTGGTYSTLKVQPAELEDSGVYFCASSQVTSGAAYEQYFGPGTRLTVT.